The 11 T cell receptor beta chains reported below all come from one sample, sequenced in a study of a mutant IDH1 vaccine in newly diagnosed glioma. Their specific antigens are unknown. The table came from immunoSEQ multiplex PCR; TCRdb's copy has only in-frame clones and leaves some out. The table shows just under 80,000 clones, with around 90% occurring only once. Described time point: week 5, during vaccination. The vaccine gave 300 ug of a 20-mer mutant IDH1 peptide subcutaneously per dose. The specimen comprised PBMCs, sampled from a glioma patient whose treatment included an IDH1 peptide vaccine. These receptors were collected from a woman aged 45-59 years with glioma.

This chain links TRBV28 with TRBJ2-7, with TRBD1 identical over 7 bases. The ends lost 5 bases at V and 3 bases at J; junction bases unmatched: 4. The CDR3 covers 13 residues. The germline V gene encodes CDR1 MDHEN and CDR2 SYDVKM. The CDR3 loop reads CASSLDRVYEQYF. The CDR3 bases are TGTGCCAGCAGTCTCGACAGGGTCTACGAGCAGTACTTC.

The chain links TRBV27 to TRBJ1-2; D may be TRBD1 (5 bases). The V gene lost 3 bases and the J gene lost 6 bases, with 17 bases spanning the gap. Germline lookup yields CDR1 MNHEY and CDR2 SMNVEV (reference sequence). The length of the CDR3 is 15 residues. CDR3 in amino acids: CASSFRGTGDHGYTF. As DNA, the CDR3 is TGTGCCAGCAGTTTTCGGGGCACCGGAGATCATGGCTACACCTTC.

This clone has only a few counts. V and J are TRBV5-1 and TRBJ2-7; 10 nucleotides line up with TRBD2. V gave up 2 bases and J gave up 5 bases; unmatched junction bases: 16. Per germline, CDR1 SGHRS and CDR2 YFSETQ. This CDR3 region has 18 residues. The CDR3 spells CASSLPKALRTSGDEQYF. The DNA for the CDR3 is TGCGCCAGCAGCTTACCCAAAGCTTTAAGGACTAGCGGTGACGAGCAGTACTTC.

The rearrangement links TRBV5-1 to TRBJ2-7, with a weak D call TRBD2 (6 bases). Trimming pared 4 bases from V and 4 bases from J, leaving 21 bases between. Germline CDR1 is SGHRS and CDR2 is YFSETQ. CDR3 length: 16 residues. CDR3 amino acids: CASSALLGVEGYEQYF. In DNA form, the CDR3 reads TGCGCCAGCAGCGCCCTACTTGGAGTGGAGGGGTACGAGCAGTACTTC.

The chain carries TRBV11-2 and TRBJ2-1; D possibly corresponds to TRBD2 (6 bases). V lost 4 bases and J 3 bases, leaving 16 bases between the germline ends. The CDR3 has 16 amino acids. The V gene's germline CDR1 is SGHAT and CDR2 FQNNGV. The CDR3 DNA follows: TGTGCCAGCAGCTCCATTAGCGGCCCCCACTACAATGAGCAGTTCTTC. Protein sequence: CASSSISGPHYNEQFF.

The genes are TRBV21-1 and TRBJ2-5; TRBD1 was called by the table and not checked on the DNA. TRBV21-1 has pseudogene status. This CDR3 spans 16 amino acids. As DNA, the CDR3 is TGTGCCAGCAGCAAGCCGGGACACCCGTACCAAGAGACCCAGTACTTC. This codes for CASSKPGHPYQETQYF.

The chain employs TRBV11-2 and TRBJ2-7; no reliable D call. This CDR3 has 11 amino acids. Trimming pared 5 bases from V and 3 bases from J, leaving 5 bases between. The germline CDR1 and CDR2 sequences are SGHAT and FQNNGV. The CDR3 loop is CASSDYYEQYF. CDR3 sequence (DNA): TGTGCCAGCAGCGATTACTACGAGCAGTACTTC.

The rearrangement joins TRBV2 to TRBJ1-2, with TRBD1 as a possible D gene (6 bases). Trimming cost V 4 bases and J 1 base, with 16 bases left between them. The germline V gene encodes CDR1 SNHLY and CDR2 FYNNEI. CDR3 length: 16 residues. CDR3 loop: CASSAGRGRGNYGYTF. In DNA, the CDR3 is TGTGCCAGCAGTGCGGGCAGGGGAAGGGGTAACTATGGCTACACCTTC.

The CDR3, as DNA: TGTGCCAGCAGCCCAGGACAGGGAAGGCACTACGAGCAGTACTTC. It is translated as CASSPGQGRHYEQYF. The rearrangement joins TRBV7-8 to TRBJ2-7; 8 bases align to TRBD1. The V gene end was trimmed by 5 bases and the J gene end by 3 bases; junction bases not matched to a gene: 9. The CDR3 loop spans 15 amino acids. In germline, CDR1 is SGHVS, CDR2 FQNEAQ.

The genes are TRBV10-2 and TRBJ2-1; TRBD2 might be the D (6 bases). The CDR3 extends over 13 amino acids. Trimming took 7 bases from V and 6 from J, leaving 13 bases between them. Germline values: CDR1 WSHSY, CDR2 SAAADI. CDR3: CASIDWGVNEQFF. CDR3 sequence (DNA): TGCGCCAGCATCGACTGGGGGGTCAATGAGCAGTTCTTC.

The V and J genes are TRBV6-5 and TRBJ1-4; D not resolved. This CDR3 spans 14 amino acids. Germline V gene sequence: CDR1 MNHEY, CDR2 SVGAGI. V dropped 5 bases and J dropped 2 bases, with 9 bases sitting between them. This CDR3 reads CASSQPGTNEKLFF. Here the CDR3 DNA reads TGTGCCAGCAGTCAGCCGGGGACTAATGAAAAACTGTTTTTT.